The next 23 T cell receptor beta chains were all read from a single sample in a study of T cells after yellow fever vaccination. TCRdb redid the calling of the 5' RACE reads with MiXCR, one entry per CDR3 protein. The sample contains some 400,000 distinct CDR3 sequences, roughly 6.2% of which appear only once. Here the sequenced sample was PBMCs, taken 5 days after the yellow fever booster vaccination. The receptors derive from a man younger than 40 who received the YFV17D yellow fever vaccine.

This clonotype was detected many times. The chain couples TRBV28 to TRBJ1-4; D is uncertain. Germline V gene data show CDR1 as MDHEN and CDR2 as SYDVKM. The CDR3 is 13 amino acids. The V gene lost 7 bases and the J gene lost 8 bases, with 14 bases spanning the gap. CDR3 nucleotides: TGTGCCAGCAAGGGAGCGAGTAGGGAAAAACTGTTTTTT. Translated, it gives CASKGASREKLFF.

The rearrangement uses TRBV7-8 and TRBJ2-5; 12 nucleotides agree with TRBD2. The CDR3 contains 16 residues. Trimming at V came to 5 bases and at J to 4 bases, leaving 8 bases not matched to a gene. Germline V CDR1 and CDR2: SGHVS, FQNEAQ. Written as DNA, the CDR3 is TGTGCCAGCAGCCCACTAGCGGGAGGCGTCAGAGAGACCCAGTACTTC. Its translation: CASSPLAGGVRETQYF.

A few counts support this clonotype. This chain links TRBV7-2 with TRBJ2-2; a weak D match, TRBD1 (6 bases). The germline V gene has CDR1 SGHTA and CDR2 FQGNSA. The CDR3 loop spans 16 amino acids. V lost 4 bases, J lost 5 bases, and 17 bases lay in between. CDR3 bases: TGTGCCAGCAGCTCCCACCCCTCCCAGGGGACCGGGGAGCTGTTTTTT. Translation: CASSSHPSQGTGELFF.

This rearrangement joins TRBV5-5 to TRBJ2-7; possible D gene TRBD2, 5 bases. Germline V lookup: CDR1 SGHKS, CDR2 YYEKEE (reference sequence). The ends were cut back, 4 bases at V and 7 bases at J, with 21 bases in the middle. There are 15 residues in the CDR3. The CDR3 reads CASSPPGLATREQYF. In DNA form, the CDR3 reads TGTGCCAGCAGCCCCCCCGGGCTCGCTACTAGGGAGCAGTACTTC. The full variable domain, rest sourced from reference TRBV5-5 and TRBJ2-7, is DAGVTQSPTHLIKTRGQQVTLRCSPISGHKSVSWYQQVLGQGPQFIFQYYEKEERGRGNFPDRFSARQFPNYSSELNVNALLLGDSALYLCASSPPGLATREQYFGPGTRLTVT.

In the case of this clonotype: A much larger clone lies a single base off, so this may be a read error. The gene calls are TRBV21-1 and TRBJ2-2. TRBV21-1 is a pseudogene segment. CDR3 length equals 11 residues. For the CDR3, the DNA is TGTCCCAGCACCCACACCGGGGAGCTGTTTTTT. Its protein product is CPSTHTGELFF.

In this sample, this clonotype turned up many times. J is TRBJ2-5 and V is TRBV5-1, with D perhaps TRBD2 (6 bases). Trimming pared 4 bases from V and 5 bases from J, leaving 15 bases between. The CDR3 consists of 14 residues. Germline V gene lookup returns CDR1 SGHRS and CDR2 YFSETQ. Here the CDR3 reads CASSGTSEGETQYF. DNA for the CDR3: TGCGCCAGCAGCGGTACCTCGGAGGGGGAGACCCAGTACTTC.

This clonotype was counted a few times. The chain employs TRBV7-2 and TRBJ2-1; 7 bases are shared with TRBD2. The ends lost 1 base at V and 1 base at J; junction bases unmatched: 1. Germline-derived CDR1 and CDR2 are SGHTA and FQGNSA. This CDR3 has 15 residues. CDR3: CASSLELASYNEQFF. The CDR3 nucleotides are TGTGCCAGCAGCTTAGAACTAGCGTCCTACAATGAGCAGTTCTTC.

V is TRBV30 and J is TRBJ1-4; 9 bases agree with TRBD1. The V and J ends lost 0 bases and 8 bases, in that order; junction bases with no gene match: 4. The CDR3 covers 14 residues. Looked up from germline, CDR1 is GTSNPN and CDR2 is SVGIG (reference sequence). The CDR3 DNA reads as TGTGCCTGGAGTGTTACAGGGGGCCGGGAAAAACTGTTTTTT. It yields the protein CAWSVTGGREKLFF.

This clonotype was recorded at least ten times. This chain connects TRBV5-1 to TRBJ2-2; the match to TRBD2 covers 7 bases. The CDR3 extends over 14 amino acids. In germline, CDR1 is SGHRS, CDR2 YFSETQ. J was trimmed by 3 bases and V by 5 bases; bases with no gene match: 4. CDR3 protein: CASRGRGDTGELFF. CDR3 bases: TGCGCCAGCAGAGGGAGGGGCGACACCGGGGAGCTGTTTTTT.

The table lists this clonotype with many counts. V is TRBV6-6 and J is TRBJ1-5; D may be TRBD1 (5 bases). Germline loops: CDR1 MNHNY, CDR2 SVGAGI (reference sequence). The CDR3 is 17 amino acids. Trimming left V 6 bases short and J 3 bases short, with 21 bases between. The CDR3, as DNA: TGTGCCAGCAGGGGGTTGAAGGGTGGGGCCCCCAATCAGCCCCAGCATTTT. Encoded protein: CASRGLKGGAPNQPQHF.

This clonotype was seen at least ten times. The chain recombines TRBV9 with TRBJ2-2, with 13 bases that match TRBD2. The CDR3 spans 15 residues. The junction had 5 bases not matched to a gene; V was cut back by 5 bases and J by 7 bases. Germline values: CDR1 SGDLS, CDR2 YYNGEE. CDR3 sequence (DNA): TGTGCCAGCAGAAGGACTAGCGGGAGCCTCGGGGAGCTGTTTTTT. This translates into CASRRTSGSLGELFF.

The chain joins TRBV7-2 to TRBJ2-5; 9 bases match TRBD2. The germline V gene has CDR1 SGHTA and CDR2 FQGNSA. V was pared by 1 base and J by 1 base, with 7 bases of the junction left unmatched. The CDR3 is 17 residues long. In DNA form, the CDR3 reads TGTGCCAGCAGCTTAGGAGGCGGGAGGGGTCCCCAAGAGACCCAGTACTTC. This sequence encodes CASSLGGGRGPQETQYF.

The genes are TRBV29-1 and TRBJ2-2; D gene unclear. CDR1 and CDR2 from the germline V gene are SQVTM and ANQGSEA. V shed 8 bases and J shed 0 bases, with 10 bases lying between them. The CDR3 consists of 13 residues. The CDR3 reads CSLSSANTGELFF. CDR3 nucleotide sequence: TGCAGCTTGTCCTCGGCGAACACCGGGGAGCTGTTTTTT.

Ten or more counts support this clonotype. The J gene is TRBJ2-2, the V gene TRBV12-3 or TRBV12-4; 7 bases are shared with TRBD2. The CDR3 runs to 15 residues. V dropped 7 bases and J dropped 3; count of bases not matched to a gene: 8. The CDR3, as DNA: TGTGCCAGCACCACCCTAGCGGACTACACCGGGGAGCTGTTTTTT. Translated, it gives CASTTLADYTGELFF.

This clonotype was counted only a few times. CDR3 coding DNA: TGTGCCAGTAGTAACCGACTGTACAATGAGCAGTTCTTC. Encoded protein: CASSNRLYNEQFF. The V call is TRBV19, the J call TRBJ2-1; D is unclear. CDR3 size: 13 residues. Trimming cost V 4 bases and J 4 bases, with 8 bases left between them. The V gene's germline CDR1 is LNHDA and CDR2 SQIVND (reference sequence).

Ten or more counts support this clonotype. The chain uses TRBV12-3 or TRBV12-4 and TRBJ2-2; 7 nucleotides line up with TRBD2. V gave up 7 bases and J gave up 7 bases; unmatched junction bases: 12. This CDR3 has 15 amino acids. The CDR3 loop reads CASTFGAGVGGELFF. The CDR3 bases are TGTGCCAGCACCTTTGGGGCGGGAGTGGGCGGGGAGCTGTTTTTT.

J is TRBJ2-3 and V is TRBV7-9; 8 nucleotides match TRBD1. This CDR3 is built from 13 residues. Unmatched junction bases numbered 6, after V lost 7 bases and J lost 6 bases. Germline V CDR1 and CDR2: SEHNR, FQNEAQ (reference sequence). The CDR3 loop reads CASTDRDWDTQYF. Here the CDR3 DNA reads TGTGCCAGCACGGACAGGGATTGGGATACGCAGTATTTT.

This clonotype turned up a few times. V is TRBV20-1 and J is TRBJ2-5; 7 nucleotides agree with TRBD2. CDR1 DFQATT and CDR2 SNEGSKA come from the germline V gene (reference sequence). Trimming removed 5 bases from V and 5 bases from J; junction bases left unmatched: 11. The CDR3 is 14 amino acids. In DNA, the CDR3 is TGCAGTGCTGGAGGGACTACTTTAAAGGAGACCCAGTACTTC. Residues: CSAGGTTLKETQYF.

This clonotype was seen a single time. The junction shows a germline mismatch at one end, possibly a read error. This chain joins TRBV20-1 and TRBJ2-2; the D gene is possibly TRBD2 (5 bases). Germline CDR1 DFQATT, CDR2 SNEGSKA (reference sequence). This CDR3 contains 17 residues. CDR3: CCAAPVGGPAGTGELFF. In DNA, the CDR3 is TGCTGTGCCGCCCCTGTCGGCGGGCCCGCCGGTACCGGGGAGCTGTTTTTT.

This clonotype showed up many times. The chain has TRBV7-2 and TRBJ2-1, with 8 bases lining up with TRBD2. Germline V gene data show CDR1 as SGHTA and CDR2 as FQGNSA. V lost 1 base, J lost 9 bases, and 11 bases stayed unmatched. The length of the CDR3 is 16 residues. CDR3 residues: CASSLVSGTTRIEQFF. The CDR3 DNA follows: TGTGCCAGCAGCTTAGTTAGCGGGACTACTCGCATTGAGCAGTTCTTC.

In this sample, this clonotype turned up many times. Compared with germline, one end of the junction differs, possibly owing to a read error. The V gene is TRBV27, the J gene TRBJ1-6; no clear D. The CDR3 runs to 13 residues. The germline gives CDR1 MNHEY, CDR2 SMNVEV (reference sequence). The CDR3 protein is CATSQLSGSPLHF. DNA of the CDR3: TGTGCCACCAGTCAGCTTTCGGGTTCACCCCTCCACTTT.

This clonotype was picked up a small number of times. The chain recombines TRBV19 with TRBJ2-3; D possibly uses TRBD1 or TRBD2 (5 bases each). The germline V gene has CDR1 LNHDA and CDR2 SQIVND (reference sequence). Trimming cost V 4 bases and J 3 bases, with 11 bases left between them. This CDR3 is 14 amino acids long. The CDR3 loop reads CASSTRWGTDTQYF. DNA of the CDR3: TGTGCCAGTAGTACGAGATGGGGGACAGATACGCAGTATTTT.

This clonotype has a count of ten or more. The genes are TRBV25-1 and TRBJ2-3, with a possible D match to TRBD2 (5 bases). V lost 2 bases, J lost 3 bases, and 9 bases lay in between. The CDR3 consists of 14 residues. The germline V gene has CDR1 MGHDK and CDR2 SYGVNS. CDR3: CASSENEGTDTQYF. The CDR3, as DNA: TGTGCCAGCAGTGAAAATGAGGGAACAGATACGCAGTATTTT.